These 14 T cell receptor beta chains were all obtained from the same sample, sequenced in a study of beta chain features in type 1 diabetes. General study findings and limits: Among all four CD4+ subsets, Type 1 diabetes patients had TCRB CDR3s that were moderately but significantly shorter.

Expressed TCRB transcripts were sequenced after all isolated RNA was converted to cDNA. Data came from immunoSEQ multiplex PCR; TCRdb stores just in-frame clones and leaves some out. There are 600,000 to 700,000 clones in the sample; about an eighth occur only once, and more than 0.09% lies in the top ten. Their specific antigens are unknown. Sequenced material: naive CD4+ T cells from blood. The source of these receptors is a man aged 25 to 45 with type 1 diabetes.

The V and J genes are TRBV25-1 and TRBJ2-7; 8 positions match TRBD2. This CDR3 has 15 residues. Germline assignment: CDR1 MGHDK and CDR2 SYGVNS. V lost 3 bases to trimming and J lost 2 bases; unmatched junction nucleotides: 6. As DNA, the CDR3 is TGTGCCAGCAGTGACGGGGGGGGCGCCACCTACGAGCAGTACTTC. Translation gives CASSDGGGATYEQYF.

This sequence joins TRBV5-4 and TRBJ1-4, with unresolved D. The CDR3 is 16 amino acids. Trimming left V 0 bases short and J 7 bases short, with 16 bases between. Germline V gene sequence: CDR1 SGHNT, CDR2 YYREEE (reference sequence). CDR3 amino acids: CASSLGGGEIGEKLFF. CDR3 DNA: TGTGCCAGCAGCTTGGGCGGCGGGGAAATAGGTGAAAAACTGTTTTTT.

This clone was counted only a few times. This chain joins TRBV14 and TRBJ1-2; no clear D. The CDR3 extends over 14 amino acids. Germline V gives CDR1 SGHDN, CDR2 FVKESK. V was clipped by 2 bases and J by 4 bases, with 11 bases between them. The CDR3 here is CASSQKEVLYGYTF. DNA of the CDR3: TGTGCCAGCAGCCAAAAGGAGGTTCTCTATGGCTACACCTTC. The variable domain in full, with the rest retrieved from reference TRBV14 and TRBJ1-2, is EAGVTQFPSHSVIEKGQTVTLRCDPISGHDNLYWYRRVMGKEIKFLLHFVKESKQDESGMPNNRFLAERTGGTYSTLKVQPAELEDSGVYFCASSQKEVLYGYTFGSGTRLTVV.

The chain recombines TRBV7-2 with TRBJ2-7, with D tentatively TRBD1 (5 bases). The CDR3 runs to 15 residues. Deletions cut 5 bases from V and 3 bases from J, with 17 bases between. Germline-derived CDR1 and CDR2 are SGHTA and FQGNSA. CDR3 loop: CASSPQQGLHYEQYF. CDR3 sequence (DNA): TGTGCCAGCAGCCCGCAGCAGGGCCTGCACTACGAGCAGTACTTC. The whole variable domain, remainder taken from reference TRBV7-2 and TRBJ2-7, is GAGVSQSPSNKVTEKGKDVELRCDPISGHTALYWYRQSLGQGLEFLIYFQGNSAPDKSGLPSDRFSAERTGGSVSTLTIQRTQQEDSAVYLCASSPQQGLHYEQYFGPGTRLTVT.

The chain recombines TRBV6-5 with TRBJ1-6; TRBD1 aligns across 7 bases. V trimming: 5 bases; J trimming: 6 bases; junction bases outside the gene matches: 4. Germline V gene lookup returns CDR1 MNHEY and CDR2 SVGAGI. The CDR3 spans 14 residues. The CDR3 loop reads CASSTTGSNSPLHF. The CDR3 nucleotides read TGTGCCAGCAGTACGACAGGGTCTAATTCACCCCTCCACTTT.

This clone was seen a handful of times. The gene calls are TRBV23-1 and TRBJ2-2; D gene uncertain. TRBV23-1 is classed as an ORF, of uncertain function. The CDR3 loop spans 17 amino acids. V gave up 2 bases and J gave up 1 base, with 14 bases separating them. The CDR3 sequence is CASSQGPGRENTGELFF. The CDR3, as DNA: TGCGCCAGCAGTCAAGGTCCAGGCCGAGAGAACACCGGGGAGCTGTTTTTT.

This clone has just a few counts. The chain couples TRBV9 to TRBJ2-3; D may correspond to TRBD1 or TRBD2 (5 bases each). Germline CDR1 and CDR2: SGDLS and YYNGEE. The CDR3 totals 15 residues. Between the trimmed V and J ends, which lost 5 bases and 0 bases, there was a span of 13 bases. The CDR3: CASRPGTQSTDTQYF. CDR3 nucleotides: TGTGCCAGCAGACCCGGGACCCAGAGCACAGATACGCAGTATTTT.

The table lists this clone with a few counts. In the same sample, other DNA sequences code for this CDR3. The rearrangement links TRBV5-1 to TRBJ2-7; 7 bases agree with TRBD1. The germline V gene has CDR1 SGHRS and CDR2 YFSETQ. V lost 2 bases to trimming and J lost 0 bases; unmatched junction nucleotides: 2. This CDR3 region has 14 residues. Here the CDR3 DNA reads TGCGCCAGCAGCTTAGGGGACAGCTCCTACGAGCAGTACTTC. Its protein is CASSLGDSSYEQYF.

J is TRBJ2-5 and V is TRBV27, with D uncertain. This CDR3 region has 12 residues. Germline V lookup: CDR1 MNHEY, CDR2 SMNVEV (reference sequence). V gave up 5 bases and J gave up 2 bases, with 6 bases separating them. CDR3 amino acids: CASSARQETQYF. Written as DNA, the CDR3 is TGTGCCAGCAGTGCCCGGCAAGAGACCCAGTACTTC.

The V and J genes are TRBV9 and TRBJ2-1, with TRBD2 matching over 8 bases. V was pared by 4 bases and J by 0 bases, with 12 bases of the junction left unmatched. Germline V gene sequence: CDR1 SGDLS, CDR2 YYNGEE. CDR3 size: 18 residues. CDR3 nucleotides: TGTGCCAGCAGCTTGCGGGGGAGCGGGGGTTACTCCTACAATGAGCAGTTCTTC. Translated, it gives CASSLRGSGGYSYNEQFF.

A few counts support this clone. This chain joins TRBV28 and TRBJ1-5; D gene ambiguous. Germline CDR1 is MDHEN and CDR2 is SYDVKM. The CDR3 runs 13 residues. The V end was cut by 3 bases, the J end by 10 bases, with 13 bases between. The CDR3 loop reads CASSLRSPNPQHF. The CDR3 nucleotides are TGTGCCAGCAGTTTGCGCAGCCCTAACCCCCAGCATTTT.

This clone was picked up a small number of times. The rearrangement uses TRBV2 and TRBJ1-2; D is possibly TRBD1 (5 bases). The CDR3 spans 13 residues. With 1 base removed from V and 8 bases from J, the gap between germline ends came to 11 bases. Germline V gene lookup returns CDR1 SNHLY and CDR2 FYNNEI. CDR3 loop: CASSEGGRSGYTF. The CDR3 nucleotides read TGTGCCAGCAGTGAAGGGGGACGAAGCGGCTACACCTTC.

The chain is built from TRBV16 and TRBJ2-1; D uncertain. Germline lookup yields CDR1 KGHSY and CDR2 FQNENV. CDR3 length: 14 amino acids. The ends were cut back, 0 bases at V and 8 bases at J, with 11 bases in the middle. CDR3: CASSQSSGIDEQFF. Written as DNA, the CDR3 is TGTGCCAGCAGCCAATCTTCAGGCATCGATGAGCAGTTCTTC. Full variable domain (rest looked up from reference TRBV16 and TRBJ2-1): GEEVAQTPKHLVRGEGQKAKLYCAPIKGHSYVFWYQQVLKNEFKFLISFQNENVFDETGMPKERFSAKCLPNSPCSLEIQATKLEDSAVYFCASSQSSGIDEQFFGPGTRLTVL.

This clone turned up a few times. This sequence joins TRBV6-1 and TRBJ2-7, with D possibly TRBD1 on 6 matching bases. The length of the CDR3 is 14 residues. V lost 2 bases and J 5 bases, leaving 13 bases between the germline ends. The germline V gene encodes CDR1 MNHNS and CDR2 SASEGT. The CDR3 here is CASSEPGEQNEQYF. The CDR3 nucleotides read TGTGCCAGCAGTGAACCAGGGGAGCAGAACGAGCAGTACTTC.